Following are 7 T cell receptor beta chains from one sample sequenced in a study of PD-1 blockade in mismatch repair-deficient tumors. TCRdb's copy holds only in-frame clones and misses some; the assay was immunoSEQ multiplex PCR. The sample has 55,000 to 85,000 clones; about 78% are singletons. Sequenced here: peripheral blood, sampled 2 weeks after starting pembrolizumab. All receptors come from an adult with mismatch repair-deficient cancer.

The chain combines TRBV6-7 with TRBJ2-7; D is perhaps TRBD2 (5 bases). TRBV6-7 is sorted into the ORF group, with uncertain function. The V end lost 0 bases, the J end lost 5 bases, and 14 bases lay between the germline ends. The CDR3 has 15 amino acids. The CDR3 nucleotides are TGTGCCAGCAGTTACTCTCTCGGGATTCTCCACGAGCAGTACTTC. Its translation: CASSYSLGILHEQYF.

This clone has only a few counts. The chain uses TRBV4-2 and TRBJ1-4, with 10 bases that match TRBD1. Germline V gene lookup returns CDR1 LGHNA and CDR2 YNFKEQ. This CDR3 spans 17 amino acids. The V gene end was trimmed by 1 base and the J gene end by 3 bases; junction bases not matched to a gene: 5. The CDR3 DNA reads TGTGCCAGCAGCCAAGGGACAGGGGGAGCGGCTAATGAAAAACTGTTTTTT. Translating gives CASSQGTGGAANEKLFF.

The chain links TRBV14 to TRBJ2-2; D is unresolved. The V end was cut by 0 bases, the J end by 7 bases, with 18 bases between. The CDR3 length is 17 residues. Germline loops: CDR1 SGHDN, CDR2 FVKESK. The CDR3 bases are TGTGCCAGCAGCCAAGATCAACTTCCTTCCTACGGCGGGGAGCTGTTTTTT. This sequence encodes CASSQDQLPSYGGELFF.

The V gene is TRBV5-4, the J gene TRBJ2-2, with D perhaps matching TRBD1 (5 bases). The CDR3 extends over 16 amino acids. The V gene lost 2 bases and the J gene lost 6 bases, with 17 bases spanning the gap. In germline, CDR1 is SGHNT, CDR2 YYREEE (reference sequence). DNA of the CDR3: TGTGCCAGCAGCTTTTATAGGGGAAGGAATGCCGGGGAGCTGTTTTTT. Translating gives CASSFYRGRNAGELFF.

The V and J genes are TRBV23-1 and TRBJ1-5; TRBD1 aligns across 7 bases. TRBV23-1 is an ORF; its function is uncertain. Trimming cost V 8 bases and J 0 bases; bases outside gene matches: 7. The CDR3 runs to 15 residues. In DNA, the CDR3 is TGCGCCAGCGTCAGGGGGTGTTGTAGCAATCAGCCCCAGCATTTT. Its protein product is CASVRGCCSNQPQHF.

The chain links TRBV29-1 to TRBJ2-3; 12 bases line up with TRBD2. Germline V CDR1 and CDR2: SQVTM, ANQGSEA. The V gene end was trimmed by 7 bases and the J gene end by 5 bases; junction bases not matched to a gene: 10. The length of the CDR3 is 15 residues. The CDR3 DNA reads TGCAGCGAGACTAGCGGGAGATCCCGCGGAGATACGCAGTATTTT. As protein: CSETSGRSRGDTQYF.

This chain uses TRBV7-9 with TRBJ2-1; possibly TRBD1 or TRBD2 for D (7 bases each). This CDR3 region has 15 residues. Germline V lookup: CDR1 SEHNR, CDR2 FQNEAQ (reference sequence). Trimming cost V 5 bases and J 1 base, with 12 bases left between them. CDR3 protein: CASSPGGGSYNEQFF. Written as DNA, the CDR3 is TGTGCCAGCAGCCCAGGGGGGGGGTCCTACAATGAGCAGTTCTTC.